The next 16 T cell receptor beta chains were all read from a single sample in a study of shared clonotypes between healthy human individuals. This table comes from immunoSEQ multiplex PCR, and its TCRdb copy is limited to in-frame clones, with some not included. Of about 1.1 million clones in the sample, 60% to 85% were seen once. The sample taken for sequencing was memory CD4+ T cells from PBMCs. Subset in this sample: CD45RA-negative fraction. The receptors stem from a man younger than 30 in good health. Some clones in this sample may be carry-over from other donors' samples.

This clone was recorded a few times. The rearrangement uses TRBV7-9 and TRBJ2-7; D possibly corresponds to TRBD1 (6 bases). The ends were cut back, 8 bases at V and 4 bases at J, with 12 bases in the middle. The CDR3 totals 12 residues. Germline V lookup: CDR1 SEHNR, CDR2 FQNEAQ (reference sequence). The CDR3 nucleotides are TGTGCCAGCGGTGGGGGCCCATACGAGCAGTACTTC. Amino acids: CASGGGPYEQYF. The full variable domain, rest sourced from reference TRBV7-9 and TRBJ2-7, is DTGVSQNPRHKITKRGQNVTFRCDPISEHNRLYWYRQTLGQGPEFLTYFQNEAQLEKSRLLSDRFSAERPKGSFSTLEIQRTEQGDSAMYLCASGGGPYEQYFGPGTRLTVT.

In regard to this clone: This CDR3 is also generated by other DNA sequences in the sample. This rearrangement joins TRBV7-3 to TRBJ2-3; TRBD2 agrees at 7 bases. The ends lost 2 bases at V and 0 bases at J; junction bases unmatched: 2. Germline V lookup: CDR1 SGHTA, CDR2 FQGTGA. The CDR3 length is 15 residues. CDR3: CASSLRAGSTDTQYF. The CDR3 DNA reads TGTGCCAGCAGCTTACGAGCGGGAAGCACAGATACGCAGTATTTT.

This chain connects TRBV9 to TRBJ2-1; a weak D match, TRBD2 (5 bases). The CDR3 extends over 16 amino acids. The V end was cut by 4 bases, the J end by 7 bases, with 21 bases between. Germline values: CDR1 SGDLS, CDR2 YYNGEE. CDR3 protein: CASSPSPSRSGNEQFF. CDR3 sequence (DNA): TGTGCCAGCAGCCCAAGTCCTAGCCGGTCGGGGAATGAGCAGTTCTTC.

Concerning this clone itself: This specimen includes other DNA sequences encoding the same CDR3. The CDR3 sequence: CASSRTASNQPQHF. CDR3 in DNA: TGTGCCAGTAGTCGGACAGCCTCCAATCAGCCCCAGCATTTT. The chain joins TRBV19 to TRBJ1-5; possible D gene TRBD1, 6 bases. CDR1 LNHDA and CDR2 SQIVND come from the germline V gene (reference sequence). The CDR3 contains 14 residues. Trimming took off 5 bases at V and 3 bases at J, with 11 bases between the two ends.

A note on this clone: A far larger clone lies a single base away; this is likely a read error. This specimen includes other DNA sequences encoding the same CDR3. This chain joins TRBV7-2 and TRBJ2-2; D gene ambiguous. V lost 2 bases to trimming and J lost 2 bases, with 3 bases between them. This CDR3 has 13 residues. CDR1 SGHTA and CDR2 FQGNSA come from the germline V gene. CDR3 region: CASSLLNTGELFF. CDR3 sequence (DNA): TGTGCCAGCAGCTTACTCAACACCGGGGAGCTGTTTTTT.

V gene TRBV10-3 combines with J gene TRBJ2-1; D is undetermined. V lost 0 bases, J lost 5 bases, and 8 bases lay in between. This CDR3 contains 14 residues. CDR1 is ENHRY and CDR2 is SYGVKD in the germline V gene. The CDR3 coding sequence is TGTGCCATCAGTGAGTCTATCCAGGACAATGAGCAGTTCTTC. Encoded protein: CAISESIQDNEQFF.

The genes are TRBV14 and TRBJ2-5; D gene ambiguous. This CDR3 contains 14 residues. Germline V gene data show CDR1 as SGHDN and CDR2 as FVKESK. The ends were cut back, 5 bases at V and 5 bases at J, with 15 bases in the middle. DNA for the CDR3: TGTGCCAGCAGCGGGTACGGGCTGACGGAGACCCAGTACTTC. Protein: CASSGYGLTETQYF.

The chain combines TRBV6-1 with TRBJ2-2; TRBD1 matches at 7 bases. This CDR3 is 15 amino acids long. The ends lost 3 bases at V and 3 bases at J; junction bases unmatched: 4. CDR1 and CDR2 (germline): MNHNS, SASEGT. CDR3 DNA: TGTGCCAGCAGTGAGCGACAGGGCTACACCGGGGAGCTGTTTTTT. It yields the protein CASSERQGYTGELFF.

The chain uses TRBV28 and TRBJ2-3, with D perhaps TRBD2 (6 bases). The ends were cut back, 3 bases at V and 6 bases at J, with 25 bases in the middle. The germline CDR1 and CDR2 sequences are MDHEN and SYDVKM. The CDR3 covers 18 residues. The CDR3 bases are TGTGCCAGCAGTTTCTTATTGCGGGAACCGGCCTCGGGGGATACGCAGTATTTT. Amino acid sequence: CASSFLLREPASGDTQYF.

Remarks on this clone: A much more abundant neighbour one base away suggests this may be a read error. The rearrangement uses TRBV7-2 and TRBJ1-2, with D unresolved. V lost 0 bases and J 1 base, leaving 0 bases between the germline ends. Per germline, CDR1 SGHTA and CDR2 FQGNSA. The CDR3 loop spans 12 amino acids. CDR3 in DNA: TGTGCCAGCAGCTTAGCTAACTATGGCTACACCTTC. This codes for CASSLANYGYTF.

The V gene is TRBV6-6, the J gene TRBJ1-1; a weak D match, TRBD1 (5 bases). The CDR3 length is 15 residues. With 6 bases removed from V and 1 base from J, the gap between germline ends came to 15 bases. CDR1 and CDR2 (germline): MNHNY, SVGAGI (reference sequence). For the CDR3, the DNA is TGTGCCAGCAGCCGGATTGATAGGGGGAACACTGAAGCTTTCTTT. It translates to CASSRIDRGNTEAFF.

Concerning this clone itself: The same CDR3 is also encoded by other DNA sequences in this sample. The V and J genes are TRBV5-1 and TRBJ2-6, with D possibly matching TRBD2 (5 bases). Between the trimmed V and J ends, which lost 4 bases and 0 bases, there was a span of 8 bases. CDR3 length: 15 residues. Germline V CDR1 and CDR2: SGHRS, YFSETQ. The CDR3 reads CASSLGSSGANVLTF. In nucleotides, the CDR3 is TGCGCCAGCAGCCTTGGGAGCTCTGGGGCCAACGTCCTGACTTTC.

The chain is built from TRBV7-8 and TRBJ2-4, with a possible D match to TRBD1 (6 bases). Trimming stripped 1 base from V and 4 bases from J, with 8 bases between. This CDR3 has 14 amino acids. Germline assignment: CDR1 SGHVS and CDR2 FQNEAQ. Here the CDR3 reads CASSLGTAKNIQYF. The CDR3 DNA sequence: TGTGCCAGCAGCTTAGGGACAGCGAAAAACATTCAGTACTTC.

The V and J genes are TRBV7-3 and TRBJ2-1; D perhaps matches TRBD2 (6 bases). The length of the CDR3 is 14 residues. Deletions cut 6 bases from V and 5 bases from J, with 14 bases between. Germline V CDR1 and CDR2: SGHTA, FQGTGA. The CDR3 loop is CASRPSGGNNEQFF. In nucleotides, the CDR3 is TGTGCCAGCAGGCCGTCGGGCGGGAACAATGAGCAGTTCTTC. Full variable domain (missing parts from reference TRBV7-3 and TRBJ2-1): GAGVSQTPSNKVTEKGKYVELRCDPISGHTALYWYRQSLGQGPEFLIYFQGTGAADDSGLPNDRFFAVRPEGSVSTLKIQRTERGDSAVYLCASRPSGGNNEQFFGPGTRLTVL.

The V gene is TRBV27, the J gene TRBJ2-7, with 11 positions matching TRBD1. The germline CDR1 and CDR2 sequences are MNHEY and SMNVEV (reference sequence). With V trimmed by 7 bases and J by 5 bases, 16 bases remained unmatched. The CDR3 has 17 residues. The CDR3: CASTTRYPGQGVHEQYF. The CDR3 nucleotides are TGTGCCAGCACAACGAGGTACCCGGGACAGGGGGTCCACGAGCAGTACTTC.

The V call is TRBV30, the J call TRBJ2-3; a weak D match, TRBD1 (5 bases). The CDR3 is 12 residues long. The germline CDR1 and CDR2 sequences are GTSNPN and SVGIG (reference sequence). V lost 7 bases to trimming and J lost 3 bases, with 11 bases between them. DNA of the CDR3: TGTGCCTACCAGACAGCTACAGATACGCAGTATTTT. Translating it yields CAYQTATDTQYF.